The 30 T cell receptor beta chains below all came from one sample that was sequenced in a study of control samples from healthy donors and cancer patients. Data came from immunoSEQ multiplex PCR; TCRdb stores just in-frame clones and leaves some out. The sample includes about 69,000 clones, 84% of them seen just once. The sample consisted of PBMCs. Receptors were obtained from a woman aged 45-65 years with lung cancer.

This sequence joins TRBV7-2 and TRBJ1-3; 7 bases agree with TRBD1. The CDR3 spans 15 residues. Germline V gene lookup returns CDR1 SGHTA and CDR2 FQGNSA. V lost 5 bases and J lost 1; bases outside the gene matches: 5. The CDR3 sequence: CASSPDRDSGNTIYF. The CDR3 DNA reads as TGTGCCAGCAGCCCTGACAGGGATTCTGGAAACACCATATATTTT. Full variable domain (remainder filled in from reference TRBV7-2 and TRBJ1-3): GAGVSQSPSNKVTEKGKDVELRCDPISGHTALYWYRQSLGQGLEFLIYFQGNSAPDKSGLPSDRFSAERTGGSVSTLTIQRTQQEDSAVYLCASSPDRDSGNTIYFGEGSWLTVV.

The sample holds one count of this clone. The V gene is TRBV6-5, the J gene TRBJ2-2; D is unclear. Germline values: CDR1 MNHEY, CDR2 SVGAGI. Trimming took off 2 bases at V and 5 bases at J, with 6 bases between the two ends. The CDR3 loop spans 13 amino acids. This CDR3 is CASSYGVTGELFF. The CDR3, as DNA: TGTGCCAGCAGTTACGGGGTAACCGGGGAGCTGTTTTTT.

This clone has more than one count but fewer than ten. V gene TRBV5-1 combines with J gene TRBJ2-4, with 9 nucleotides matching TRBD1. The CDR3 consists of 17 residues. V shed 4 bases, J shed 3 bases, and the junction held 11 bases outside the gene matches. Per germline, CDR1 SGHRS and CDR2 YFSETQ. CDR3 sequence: CASSPYSQGAVKNIQYF. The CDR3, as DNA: TGCGCCAGCAGCCCATACTCACAGGGGGCCGTCAAAAACATTCAGTACTTC.

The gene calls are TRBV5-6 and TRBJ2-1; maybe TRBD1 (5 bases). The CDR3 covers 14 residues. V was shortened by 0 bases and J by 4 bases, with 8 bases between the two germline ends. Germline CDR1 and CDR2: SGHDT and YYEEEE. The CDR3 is CASSLGDSYNEQFF. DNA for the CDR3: TGTGCCAGCAGCTTGGGAGACAGTTACAATGAGCAGTTCTTC.

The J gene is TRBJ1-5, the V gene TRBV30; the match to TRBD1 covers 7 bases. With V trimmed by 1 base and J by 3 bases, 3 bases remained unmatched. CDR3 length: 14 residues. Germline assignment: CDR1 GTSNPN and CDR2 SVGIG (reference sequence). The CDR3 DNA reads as TGTGCCTGGAGTGAGGGACAGTTCAATCAGCCCCAGCATTTT. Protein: CAWSEGQFNQPQHF.

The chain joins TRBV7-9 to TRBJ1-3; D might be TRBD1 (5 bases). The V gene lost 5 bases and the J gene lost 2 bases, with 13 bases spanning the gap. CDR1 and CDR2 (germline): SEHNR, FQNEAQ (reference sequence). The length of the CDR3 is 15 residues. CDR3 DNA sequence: TGTGCCAGCAGCCCCATCTCGGGGCCTGGAAACACCATATATTTT. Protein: CASSPISGPGNTIYF. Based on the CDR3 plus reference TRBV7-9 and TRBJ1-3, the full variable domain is DTGVSQNPRHKITKRGQNVTFRCDPISEHNRLYWYRQTLGQGPEFLTYFQNEAQLEKSRLLSDRFSAERPKGSFSTLEIQRTEQGDSAMYLCASSPISGPGNTIYFGEGSWLTVV.

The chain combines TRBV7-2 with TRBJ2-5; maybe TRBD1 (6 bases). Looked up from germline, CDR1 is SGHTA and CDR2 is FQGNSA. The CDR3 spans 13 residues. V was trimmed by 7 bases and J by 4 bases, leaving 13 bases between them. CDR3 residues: CASTLQGGETQYF. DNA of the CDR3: TGTGCCAGCACCCTACAGGGTGGAGAGACCCAGTACTTC. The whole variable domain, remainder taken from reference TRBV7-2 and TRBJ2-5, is GAGVSQSPSNKVTEKGKDVELRCDPISGHTALYWYRQSLGQGLEFLIYFQGNSAPDKSGLPSDRFSAERTGGSVSTLTIQRTQQEDSAVYLCASTLQGGETQYFGPGTRLLVL.

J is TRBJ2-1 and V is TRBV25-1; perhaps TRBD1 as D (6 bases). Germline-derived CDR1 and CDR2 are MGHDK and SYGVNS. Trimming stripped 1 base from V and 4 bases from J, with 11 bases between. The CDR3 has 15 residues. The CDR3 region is CASSESRQVYNEQFF. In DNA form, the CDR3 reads TGTGCCAGCAGTGAATCAAGACAGGTTTACAATGAGCAGTTCTTC.

As DNA, the CDR3 is TGTGCCTGGAGTCGACAGGGGAAGGTCAACGAGCAGTACTTC. This gives the protein CAWSRQGKVNEQYF. The rearrangement joins TRBV30 to TRBJ2-7; TRBD1 agrees at 8 bases. Unmatched junction bases numbered 8, after V lost 2 bases and J lost 5 bases. This CDR3 region has 14 residues. Germline values: CDR1 GTSNPN, CDR2 SVGIG (reference sequence). Drawing the rest from reference TRBV30 and TRBJ2-7, the complete variable domain is SQTIHQWPATLVQPVGSPLSLECTVEGTSNPNLYWYRQAAGRGLQLLFYSVGIGQISSEVPQNLSASRPQDRQFILSSKKLLLSDSGFYLCAWSRQGKVNEQYFGPGTRLTVT.

The CDR3 protein is CASSPSVMNTEAFF. Here the CDR3 DNA reads TGTGCCAGCTCACCATCGGTAATGAACACTGAAGCTTTCTTT. This chain links TRBV18 with TRBJ1-1, with D hard to call. V dropped 2 bases and J dropped 0 bases, with 7 bases sitting between them. CDR1 KGHSH and CDR2 LQKENI come from the germline V gene. The CDR3 spans 14 residues.

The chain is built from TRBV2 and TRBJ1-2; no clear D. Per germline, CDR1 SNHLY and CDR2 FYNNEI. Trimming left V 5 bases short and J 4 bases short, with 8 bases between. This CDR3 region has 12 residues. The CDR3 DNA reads TGTGCCAGCAGTCGGACGGTCTATGGCTACACCTTC. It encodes CASSRTVYGYTF.

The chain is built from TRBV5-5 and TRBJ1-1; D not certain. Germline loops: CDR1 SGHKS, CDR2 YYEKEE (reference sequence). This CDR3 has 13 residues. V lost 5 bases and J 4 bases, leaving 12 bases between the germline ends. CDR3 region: CASRVTGSTEAFF. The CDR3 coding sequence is TGTGCCAGCAGGGTGACGGGAAGCACTGAAGCTTTCTTT.

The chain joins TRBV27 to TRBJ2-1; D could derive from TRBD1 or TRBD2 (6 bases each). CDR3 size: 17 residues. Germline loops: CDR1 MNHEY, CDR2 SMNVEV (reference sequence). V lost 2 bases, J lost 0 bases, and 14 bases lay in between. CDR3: CASSLNHGGLSYNEQFF. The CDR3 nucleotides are TGTGCCAGCAGTTTAAACCACGGGGGCCTCTCCTACAATGAGCAGTTCTTC.

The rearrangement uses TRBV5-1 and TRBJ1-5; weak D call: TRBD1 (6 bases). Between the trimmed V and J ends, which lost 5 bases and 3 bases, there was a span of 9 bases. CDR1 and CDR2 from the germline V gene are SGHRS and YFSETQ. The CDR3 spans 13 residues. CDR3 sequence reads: CASSEGDNQPQHF. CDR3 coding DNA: TGCGCCAGCAGTGAGGGGGACAATCAGCCCCAGCATTTT.

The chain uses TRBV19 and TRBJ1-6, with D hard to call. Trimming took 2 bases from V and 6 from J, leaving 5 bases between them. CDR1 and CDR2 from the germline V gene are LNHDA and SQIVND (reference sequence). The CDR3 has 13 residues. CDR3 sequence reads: CASSIQTNSPLHF. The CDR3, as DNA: TGTGCCAGTAGTATACAGACTAATTCACCCCTCCACTTT.

Here the CDR3 reads CASSLVQGSSDGYTF. CDR3 DNA sequence: TGTGCCAGCAGCTTGGTGCAGGGCTCCAGCGATGGCTACACCTTC. The chain joins TRBV7-6 to TRBJ1-2, with D possibly being TRBD1 (5 bases). The CDR3 covers 15 residues. V was trimmed by 3 bases and J by 6 bases, leaving 17 bases between them. CDR1 is SGHVS and CDR2 is FNYEAQ in the germline V gene.

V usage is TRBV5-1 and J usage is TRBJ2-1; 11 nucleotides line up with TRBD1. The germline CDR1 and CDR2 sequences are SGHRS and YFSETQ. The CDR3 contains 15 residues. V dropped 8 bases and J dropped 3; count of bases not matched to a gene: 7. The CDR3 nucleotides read TGCGCCAGTCAACCGGGACAGGGGGGCTACAATGAGCAGTTCTTC. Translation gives CASQPGQGGYNEQFF.

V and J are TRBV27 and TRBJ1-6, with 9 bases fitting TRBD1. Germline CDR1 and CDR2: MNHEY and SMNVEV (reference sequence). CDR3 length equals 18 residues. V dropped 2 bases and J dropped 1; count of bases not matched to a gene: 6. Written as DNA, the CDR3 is TGTGCCAGCAGTTTAGCCGGGACAGGGCTATCCTATAATTCACCCCTCCACTTT. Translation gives CASSLAGTGLSYNSPLHF.

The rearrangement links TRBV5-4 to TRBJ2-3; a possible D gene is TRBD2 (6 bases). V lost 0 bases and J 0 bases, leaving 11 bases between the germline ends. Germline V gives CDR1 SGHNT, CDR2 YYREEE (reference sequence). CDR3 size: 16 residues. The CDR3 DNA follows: TGTGCCAGCAGCTTGGGGGGAGGCCCTAGCACAGATACGCAGTATTTT. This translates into CASSLGGGPSTDTQYF. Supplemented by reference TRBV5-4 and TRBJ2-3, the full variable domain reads ETGVTQSPTHLIKTRGQQVTLRCSSQSGHNTVSWYQQALGQGPQFIFQYYREEENGRGNFPPRFSGLQFPNYSSELNVNALELDDSALYLCASSLGGGPSTDTQYFGPGTRLTVL.

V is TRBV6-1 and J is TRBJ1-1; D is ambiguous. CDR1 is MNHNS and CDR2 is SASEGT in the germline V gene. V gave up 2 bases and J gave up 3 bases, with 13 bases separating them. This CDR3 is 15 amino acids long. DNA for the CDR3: TGTGCCAGCAGTGAACTGGGTACCTTAGACACTGAAGCTTTCTTT. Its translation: CASSELGTLDTEAFF.

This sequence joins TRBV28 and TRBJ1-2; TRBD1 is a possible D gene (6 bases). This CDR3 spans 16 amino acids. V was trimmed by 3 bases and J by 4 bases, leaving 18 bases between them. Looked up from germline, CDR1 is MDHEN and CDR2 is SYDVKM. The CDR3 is CASSLGRSGATYGYTF. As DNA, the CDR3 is TGTGCCAGCAGTTTGGGGCGGTCAGGGGCTACCTATGGCTACACCTTC.

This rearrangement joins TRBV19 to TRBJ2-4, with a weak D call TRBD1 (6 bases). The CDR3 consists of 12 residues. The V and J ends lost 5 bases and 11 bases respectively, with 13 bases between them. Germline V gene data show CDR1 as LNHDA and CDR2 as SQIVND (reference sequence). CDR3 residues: CASSSGQRLQYF. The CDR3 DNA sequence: TGTGCCAGTAGTTCGGGACAACGTCTTCAGTACTTC.

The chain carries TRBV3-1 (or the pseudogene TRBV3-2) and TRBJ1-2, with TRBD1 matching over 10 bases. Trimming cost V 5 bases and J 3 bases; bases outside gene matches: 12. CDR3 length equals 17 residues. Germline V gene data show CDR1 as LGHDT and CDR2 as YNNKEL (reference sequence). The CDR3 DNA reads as TGTGCCAGCAGCGGAGGCTGGACAGGGGGTGTTTACTATGGCTACACCTTC. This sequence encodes CASSGGWTGGVYYGYTF.

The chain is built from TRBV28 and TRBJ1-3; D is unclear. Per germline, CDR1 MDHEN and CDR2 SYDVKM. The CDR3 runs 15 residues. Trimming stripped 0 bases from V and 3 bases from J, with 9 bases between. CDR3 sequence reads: CASSLWGPGGNTIYF. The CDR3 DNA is TGTGCCAGCAGTTTATGGGGCCCTGGTGGAAACACCATATATTTT.

CDR3 DNA sequence: TGCGCCAGCAGCCAAGTCGGGGGGACAGGAACTTATGGCTACACCTTC. Protein sequence: CASSQVGGTGTYGYTF. The rearrangement uses TRBV4-1 and TRBJ1-2; 8 bases fit TRBD1. The CDR3 covers 16 residues. The germline gives CDR1 MGHRA, CDR2 YSYEKL. Trimming removed 1 base from V and 5 bases from J; junction bases left unmatched: 9.

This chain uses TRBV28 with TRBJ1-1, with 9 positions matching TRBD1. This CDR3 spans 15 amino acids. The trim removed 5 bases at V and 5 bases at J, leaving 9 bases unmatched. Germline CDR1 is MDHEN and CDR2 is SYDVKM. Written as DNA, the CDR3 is TGTGCCAGCAGTGCTCGGGACAGGGTCGGGACTGAAGCTTTCTTT. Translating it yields CASSARDRVGTEAFF.

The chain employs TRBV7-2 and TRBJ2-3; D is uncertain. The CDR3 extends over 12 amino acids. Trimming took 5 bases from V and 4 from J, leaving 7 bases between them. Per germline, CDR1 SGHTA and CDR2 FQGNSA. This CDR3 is CASSPTADTQYF. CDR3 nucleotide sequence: TGTGCCAGCAGCCCCACGGCAGATACGCAGTATTTT.

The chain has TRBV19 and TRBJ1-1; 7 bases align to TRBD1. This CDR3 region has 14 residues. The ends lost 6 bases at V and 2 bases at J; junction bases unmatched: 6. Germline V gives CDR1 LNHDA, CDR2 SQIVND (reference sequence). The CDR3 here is CASRRTGTNTEAFF. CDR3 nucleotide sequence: TGTGCCAGTAGGCGGACAGGTACCAACACTGAAGCTTTCTTT.

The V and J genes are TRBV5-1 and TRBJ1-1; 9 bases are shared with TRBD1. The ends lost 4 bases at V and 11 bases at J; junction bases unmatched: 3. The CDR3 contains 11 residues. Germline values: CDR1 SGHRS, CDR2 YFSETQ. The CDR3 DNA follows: TGCGCCAGCAGCGGGACAGGGCTGGCTTTCTTT. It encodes CASSGTGLAFF.

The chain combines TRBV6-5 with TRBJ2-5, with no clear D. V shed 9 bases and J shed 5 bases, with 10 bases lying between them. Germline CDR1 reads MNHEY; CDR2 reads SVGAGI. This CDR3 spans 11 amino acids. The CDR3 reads CASGEFETQYF. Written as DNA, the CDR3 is TGTGCCAGTGGAGAGTTTGAGACCCAGTACTTC.